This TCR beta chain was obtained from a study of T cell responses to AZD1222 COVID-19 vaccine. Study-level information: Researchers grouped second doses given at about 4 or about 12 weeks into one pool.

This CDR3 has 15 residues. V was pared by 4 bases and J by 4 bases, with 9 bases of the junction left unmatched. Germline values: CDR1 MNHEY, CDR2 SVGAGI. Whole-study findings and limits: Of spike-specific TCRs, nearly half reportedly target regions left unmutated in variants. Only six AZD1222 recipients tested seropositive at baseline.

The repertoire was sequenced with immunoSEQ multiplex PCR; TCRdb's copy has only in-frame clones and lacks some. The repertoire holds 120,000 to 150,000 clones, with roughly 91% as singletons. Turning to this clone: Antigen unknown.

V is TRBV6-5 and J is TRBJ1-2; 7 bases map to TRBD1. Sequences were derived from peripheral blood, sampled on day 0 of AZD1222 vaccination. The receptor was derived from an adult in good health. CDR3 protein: CASSFTGTVLYGYTF. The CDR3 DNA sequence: TGTGCCAGCAGTTTCACCGGGACAGTTCTCTATGGCTACACCTTC.